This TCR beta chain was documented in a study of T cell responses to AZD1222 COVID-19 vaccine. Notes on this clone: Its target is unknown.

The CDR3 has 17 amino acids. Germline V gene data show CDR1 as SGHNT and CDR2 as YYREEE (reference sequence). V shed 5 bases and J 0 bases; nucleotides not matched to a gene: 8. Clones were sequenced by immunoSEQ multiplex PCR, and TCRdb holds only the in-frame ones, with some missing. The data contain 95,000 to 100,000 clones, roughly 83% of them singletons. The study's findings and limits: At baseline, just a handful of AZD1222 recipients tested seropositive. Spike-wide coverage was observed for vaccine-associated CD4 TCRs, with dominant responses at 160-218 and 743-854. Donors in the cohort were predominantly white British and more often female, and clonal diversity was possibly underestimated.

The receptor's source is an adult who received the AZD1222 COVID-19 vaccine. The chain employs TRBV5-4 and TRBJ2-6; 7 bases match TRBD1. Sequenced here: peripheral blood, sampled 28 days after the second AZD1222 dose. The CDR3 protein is CASSPANRGSGANVLTF. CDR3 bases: TGTGCCAGCAGTCCCGCCAACAGGGGCTCTGGGGCCAACGTCCTGACTTTC.